The 6 T cell receptor beta chains listed next were all sequenced from one sample in a study of blood T cell repertoires in COVID-19 (dated by TCRdb to 2018 to 2021). Libraries were built with the immunoSEQ multiplex PCR assay. Imported from immuneACCESS, the table was reduced by TCRdb to in-frame sequences with V and J called. These copies leave out some clones; in studies compared against another copy, an unresolved V gene accounts for under half, and the cause of the remainder is not known. The sample profile shows some 74,000 clones; around 83% of them were found once. Around 43% of the sample belongs to the ten largest clones. The sample was peripheral blood. Source of these receptors: a man aged 80 or over with acute or convalescent COVID-19.

This clone was detected only a few times. The V and J genes are TRBV5-1 and TRBJ2-3; 9 bases fit TRBD1. Per germline, CDR1 SGHRS and CDR2 YFSETQ. Unmatched junction bases numbered 3, after V lost 4 bases and J lost 0 bases. This CDR3 contains 15 residues. CDR3 amino acids: CASSTGQGSTDTQYF. The CDR3 nucleotides are TGCGCCAGCAGCACCGGACAGGGGAGCACAGATACGCAGTATTTT.

The chain carries TRBV7-9 and TRBJ1-5; D perhaps matches TRBD1 (5 bases). The CDR3 loop spans 15 amino acids. Germline CDR1 and CDR2: SEHNR and FQNEAQ (reference sequence). Trimming cost V 0 bases and J 2 bases, with 8 bases left between them. Here the CDR3 DNA reads TGTGCCAGCAGCTTAGCCGCCAGGGGCAATCAGCCCCAGCATTTT. The encoded protein is CASSLAARGNQPQHF. Full variable domain (rest looked up from reference TRBV7-9 and TRBJ1-5): DTGVSQNPRHKITKRGQNVTFRCDPISEHNRLYWYRQTLGQGPEFLTYFQNEAQLEKSRLLSDRFSAERPKGSFSTLEIQRTEQGDSAMYLCASSLAARGNQPQHFGDGTRLSIL.

The J gene is TRBJ1-2, the V gene TRBV18; D unresolved. The ends were cut back, 6 bases at V and 3 bases at J, with 20 bases in the middle. There are 16 residues in the CDR3. The germline V gene encodes CDR1 KGHSH and CDR2 LQKENI. CDR3 bases: TGTGCCAGCTCGGCCCTCCCAGGAGGGAGCGACTATGGCTACACCTTC. It specifies CASSALPGGSDYGYTF.

The V gene is TRBV25-1, the J gene TRBJ2-1; 8 bases are shared with TRBD2. The CDR3 totals 15 residues. Germline CDR1 MGHDK, CDR2 SYGVNS. The V segment lost 3 bases and the J segment 8 bases; nucleotides outside the gene matches: 9. CDR3 region: CASSEVSGSWHEQFF. Written as DNA, the CDR3 is TGTGCCAGCAGTGAGGTCAGCGGGAGTTGGCATGAGCAGTTCTTC.

The chain has TRBV6-1 and TRBJ2-1, with TRBD2 identical over 9 bases. Germline CDR1 and CDR2: MNHNS and SASEGT. The V segment lost 3 bases and the J segment 2 bases; nucleotides outside the gene matches: 5. The CDR3 runs 16 residues. CDR3 region: CASSESTSGAYNEQFF. Written as DNA, the CDR3 is TGTGCCAGCAGTGAGTCGACTAGCGGAGCCTACAATGAGCAGTTCTTC.

This chain joins TRBV27 and TRBJ2-1; the match to TRBD2 covers 12 bases. Germline V gene data show CDR1 as MNHEY and CDR2 as SMNVEV (reference sequence). This CDR3 spans 17 amino acids. J was trimmed by 4 bases and V by 5 bases; bases with no gene match: 9. CDR3 in DNA: TGTGCCAGCAGTCCGGGGCCTAGCGGGGGGGTTTACAATGAGCAGTTCTTC. Amino acid sequence: CASSPGPSGGVYNEQFF.